This TCR beta chain originates from a study of T cells in Graves' hyperthyroidism and ophthalmopathy. Amplification targeted TCR beta CDR3 regions from RNA transcripts. HTBI primers were employed in a first-round RT-PCR of the TCR CDR3. TCRdb passed the multiplex PCR reads through MiXCR, listing each CDR3 protein once. The data contain around 400,000 distinct CDR3 sequences, roughly 14% of them singletons. Germline assignment: CDR1 SQVTM and CDR2 ANQGSEA. Trimming took 2 bases from V and 4 from J; bases not matched to a gene: 7. This CDR3 region has 16 residues. This clonotype was picked up many times.

The sequence was obtained from a woman aged 18-29 years with Graves' hyperthyroidism that later progressed to Graves' ophthalmopathy. The sample comprised blood. The chain uses TRBV29-1 and TRBJ2-2, with TRBD2 matching 10 bases. The CDR3, as DNA: TGCAGCGTTGAATTTGGACTAGCGGATATCACCGGGGAGCTGTTTTTT. Its protein product is CSVEFGLADITGELFF.